This TCR beta chain was recorded in a study of blood T cell repertoires in COVID-19. At the level of the study: Sites across the United States, Italy and Spain contributed samples from acute and convalescent COVID-19. The cDNA or gDNA used as material had been derived from T cells, B-cell-depleted T cells, or PBMCs.

This clone showed up just once. The Seattle site enrolled patients during active infection and followed them longitudinally. CDR1 and CDR2 from the germline V gene are SGDLS and YYNGEE. The V segment lost 6 bases and the J segment 0 bases; nucleotides outside the gene matches: 7. CDR3 length: 16 residues. Per the original data handling: Amplification from reference gene primers served as the basis for estimated nucleated cell counts. TCRdb's copy holds only in-frame clones and misses some; the assay was immunoSEQ multiplex PCR. The DNA was the basis for D and trimming; V, J and clone size are from that table. Of approximately 250,000 clones listed, roughly 85% were seen once; the top ten hold less than 6.5%.

Source material: peripheral blood. The clonotype originates from a middle-aged man with COVID-19, enrolled during active disease. V usage is TRBV9 and J usage is TRBJ2-2; TRBD2 matches 8 bases. CDR3 residues: CASTLRGGTNTGELFF. The CDR3 region has the DNA TGTGCCAGCACCCTTCGGGGGGGCACGAACACCGGGGAGCTGTTTTTT.